Sequencing of this TCR beta chain was carried out in a study of shared clonotypes between healthy human individuals. Across the whole study: The study used three CD4 naive, three CD4 memory, two CD8 naive and one CD8 memory plate per donor. General study findings and limits: On the whole, naive subsets had larger estimated richness than memory subsets had.

On this clone: The antigen remains undetermined.

Naive-designated CD8 cells lacked CD45RO, were positively enriched for CCR7, and omitted terminally differentiated effector memory CD45RA+ cells. Looked up from germline, CDR1 is MNHEY and CDR2 is SVGAGI. Between the trimmed V and J ends, which lost 6 bases and 3 bases, there was a span of 15 bases. The CDR3 length is 15 residues. Clones were read by immunoSEQ multiplex PCR, and TCRdb kept only the in-frame ones, dropping some. The top ten hold around 24% of the sample, which has some 740,000 clones, approximately 92% seen once. Sample: naive CD8+ T cells sorted from blood. The TCR comes from a man aged 25-45 years in good health. V and J are TRBV6-5 and TRBJ2-1; no definite D call. The CDR3 DNA reads as TGTGCCAGCAGGAATCCCCGAGAAGGCTACAATGAGCAGTTCTTC. This codes for CASRNPREGYNEQFF.